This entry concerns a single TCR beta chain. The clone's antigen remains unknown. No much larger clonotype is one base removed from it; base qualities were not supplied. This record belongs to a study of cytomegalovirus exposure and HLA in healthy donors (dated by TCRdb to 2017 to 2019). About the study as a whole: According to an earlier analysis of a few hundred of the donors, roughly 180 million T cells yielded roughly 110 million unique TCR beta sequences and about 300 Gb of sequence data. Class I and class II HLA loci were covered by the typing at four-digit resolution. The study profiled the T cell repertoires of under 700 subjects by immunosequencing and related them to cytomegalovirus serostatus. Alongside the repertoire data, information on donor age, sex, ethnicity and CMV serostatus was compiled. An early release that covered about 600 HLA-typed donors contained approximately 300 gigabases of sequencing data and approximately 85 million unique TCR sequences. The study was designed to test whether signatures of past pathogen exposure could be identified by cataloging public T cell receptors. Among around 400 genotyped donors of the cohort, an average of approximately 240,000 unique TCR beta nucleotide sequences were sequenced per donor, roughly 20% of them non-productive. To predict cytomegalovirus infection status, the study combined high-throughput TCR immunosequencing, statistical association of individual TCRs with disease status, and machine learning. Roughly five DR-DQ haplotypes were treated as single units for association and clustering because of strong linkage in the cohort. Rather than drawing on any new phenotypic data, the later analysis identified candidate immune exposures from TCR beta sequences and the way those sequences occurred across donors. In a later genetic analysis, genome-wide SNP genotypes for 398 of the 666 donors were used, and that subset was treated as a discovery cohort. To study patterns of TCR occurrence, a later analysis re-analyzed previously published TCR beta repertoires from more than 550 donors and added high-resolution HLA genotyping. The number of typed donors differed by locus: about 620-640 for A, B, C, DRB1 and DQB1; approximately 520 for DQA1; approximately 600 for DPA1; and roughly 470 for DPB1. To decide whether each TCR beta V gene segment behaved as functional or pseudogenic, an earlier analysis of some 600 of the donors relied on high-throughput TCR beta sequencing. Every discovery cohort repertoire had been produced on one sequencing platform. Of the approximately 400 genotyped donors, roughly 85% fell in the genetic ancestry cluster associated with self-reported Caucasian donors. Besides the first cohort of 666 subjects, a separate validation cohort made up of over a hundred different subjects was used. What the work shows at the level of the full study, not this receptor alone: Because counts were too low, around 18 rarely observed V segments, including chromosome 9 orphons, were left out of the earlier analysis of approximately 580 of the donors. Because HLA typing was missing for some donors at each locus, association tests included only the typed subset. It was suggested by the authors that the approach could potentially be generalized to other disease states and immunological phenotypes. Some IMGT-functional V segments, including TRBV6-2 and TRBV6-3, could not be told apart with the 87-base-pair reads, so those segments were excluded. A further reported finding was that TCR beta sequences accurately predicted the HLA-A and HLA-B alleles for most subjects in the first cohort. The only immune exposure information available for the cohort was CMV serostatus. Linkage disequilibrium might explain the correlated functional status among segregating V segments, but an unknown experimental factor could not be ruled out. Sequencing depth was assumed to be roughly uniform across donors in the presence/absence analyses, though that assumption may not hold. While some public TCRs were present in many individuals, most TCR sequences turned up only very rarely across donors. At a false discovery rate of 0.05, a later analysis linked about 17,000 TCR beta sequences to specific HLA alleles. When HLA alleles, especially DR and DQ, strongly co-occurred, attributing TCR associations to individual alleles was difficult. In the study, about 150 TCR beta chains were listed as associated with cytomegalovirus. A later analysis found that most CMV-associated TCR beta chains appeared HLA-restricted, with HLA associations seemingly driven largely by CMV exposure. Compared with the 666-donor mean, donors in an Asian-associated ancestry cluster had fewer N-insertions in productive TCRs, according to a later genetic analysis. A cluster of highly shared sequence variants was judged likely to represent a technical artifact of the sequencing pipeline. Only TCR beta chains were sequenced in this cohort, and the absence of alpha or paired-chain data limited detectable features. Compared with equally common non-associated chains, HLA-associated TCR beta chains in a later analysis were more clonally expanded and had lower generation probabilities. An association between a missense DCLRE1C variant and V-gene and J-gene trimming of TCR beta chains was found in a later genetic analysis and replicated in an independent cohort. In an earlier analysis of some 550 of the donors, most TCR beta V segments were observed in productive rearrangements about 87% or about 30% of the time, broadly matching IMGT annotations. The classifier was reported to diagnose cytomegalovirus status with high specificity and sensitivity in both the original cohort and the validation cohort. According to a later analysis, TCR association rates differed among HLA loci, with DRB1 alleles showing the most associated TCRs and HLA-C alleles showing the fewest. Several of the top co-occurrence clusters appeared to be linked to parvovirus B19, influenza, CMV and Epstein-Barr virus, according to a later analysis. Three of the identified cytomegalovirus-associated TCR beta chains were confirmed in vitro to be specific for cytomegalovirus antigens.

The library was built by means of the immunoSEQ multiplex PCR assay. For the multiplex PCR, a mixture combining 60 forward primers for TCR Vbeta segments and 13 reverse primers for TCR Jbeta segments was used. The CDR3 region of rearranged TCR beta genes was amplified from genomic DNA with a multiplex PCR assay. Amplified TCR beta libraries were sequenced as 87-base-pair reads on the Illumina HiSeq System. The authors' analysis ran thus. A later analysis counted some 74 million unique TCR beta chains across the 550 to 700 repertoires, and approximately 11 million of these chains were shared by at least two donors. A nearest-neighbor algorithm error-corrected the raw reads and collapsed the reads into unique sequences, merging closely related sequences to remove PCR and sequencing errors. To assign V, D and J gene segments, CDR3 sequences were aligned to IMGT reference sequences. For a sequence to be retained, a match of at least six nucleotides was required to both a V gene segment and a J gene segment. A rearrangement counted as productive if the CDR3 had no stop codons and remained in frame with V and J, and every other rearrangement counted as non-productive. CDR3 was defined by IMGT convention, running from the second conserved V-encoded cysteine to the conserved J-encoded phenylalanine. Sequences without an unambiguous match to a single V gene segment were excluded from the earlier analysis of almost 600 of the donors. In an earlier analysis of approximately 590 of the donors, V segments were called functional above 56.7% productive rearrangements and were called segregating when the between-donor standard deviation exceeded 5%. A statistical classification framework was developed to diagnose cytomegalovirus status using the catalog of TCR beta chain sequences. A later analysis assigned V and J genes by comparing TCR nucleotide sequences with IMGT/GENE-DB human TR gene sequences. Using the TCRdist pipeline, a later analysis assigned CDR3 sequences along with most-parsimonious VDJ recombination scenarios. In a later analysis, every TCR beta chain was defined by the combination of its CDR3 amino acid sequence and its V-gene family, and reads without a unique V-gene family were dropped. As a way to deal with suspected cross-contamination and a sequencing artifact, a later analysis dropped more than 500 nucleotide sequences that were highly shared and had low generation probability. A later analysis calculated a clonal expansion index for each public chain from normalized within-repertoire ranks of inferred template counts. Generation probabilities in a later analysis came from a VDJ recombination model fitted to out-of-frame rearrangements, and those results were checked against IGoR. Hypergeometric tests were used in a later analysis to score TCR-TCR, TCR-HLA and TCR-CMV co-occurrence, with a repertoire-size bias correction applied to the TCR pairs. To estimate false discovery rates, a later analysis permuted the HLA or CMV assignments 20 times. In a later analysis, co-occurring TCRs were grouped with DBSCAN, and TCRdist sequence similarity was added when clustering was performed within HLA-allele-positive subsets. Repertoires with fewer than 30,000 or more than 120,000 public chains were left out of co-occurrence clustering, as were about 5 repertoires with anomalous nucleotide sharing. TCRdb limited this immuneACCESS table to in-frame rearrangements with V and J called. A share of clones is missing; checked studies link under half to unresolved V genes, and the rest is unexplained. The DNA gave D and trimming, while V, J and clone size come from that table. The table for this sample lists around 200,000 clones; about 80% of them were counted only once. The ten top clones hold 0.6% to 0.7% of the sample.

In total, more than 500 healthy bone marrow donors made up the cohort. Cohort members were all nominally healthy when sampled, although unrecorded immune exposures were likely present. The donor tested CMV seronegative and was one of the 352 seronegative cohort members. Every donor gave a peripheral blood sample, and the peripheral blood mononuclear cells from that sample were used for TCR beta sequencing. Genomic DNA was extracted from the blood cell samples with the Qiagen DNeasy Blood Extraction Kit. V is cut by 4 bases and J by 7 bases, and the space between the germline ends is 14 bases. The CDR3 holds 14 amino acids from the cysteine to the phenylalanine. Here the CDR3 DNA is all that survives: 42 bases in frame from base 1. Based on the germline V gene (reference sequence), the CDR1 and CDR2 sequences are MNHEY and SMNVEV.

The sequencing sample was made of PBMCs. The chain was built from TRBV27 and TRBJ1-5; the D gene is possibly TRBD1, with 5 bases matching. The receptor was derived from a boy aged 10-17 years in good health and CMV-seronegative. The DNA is TGTGCCAGCAGTTCCCTAGGGGATAGGCAGCCCCAGCATTTT. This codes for CASSSLGDRQPQHF.